The T cell receptor (beta chain) under discussion was sequenced for a study of T cell changes during pregnancy in multiple sclerosis (dated by TCRdb to between 2019 and 2020). A note on the overall study: In women with multiple sclerosis, the researchers looked at how the T cell repertoire shifted as pregnancy progressed.

Looking up the germline V gene yields CDR1 SGHRS and CDR2 YFSETQ. V ends up 0 bases short and J 0 bases short, with an unmatched junction base count of 7. Including cysteine and phenylalanine, the CDR3 has 18 amino acids. Just the 54-base CDR3 DNA is kept, in frame starting at base 1. Details on this clone: Its antigen has not been determined. The record has no base qualities; no much larger clone is one base away.

The library was made by the immunoSEQ multiplex PCR assay. In its TCRdb copy, this immuneACCESS table keeps in-frame sequences only and misses some clones. Where compared with another copy, unresolved V genes explain less than half of these, and the others have no known cause. This sample gives about 52,000 clones in total; about 92% of them show up just once. The ten biggest clones cover less than 0.4% of the sample. The rearrangement combines TRBV5-1 with TRBJ2-2; TRBD2 fits 8 bases in the junction. This clonotype was obtained from a female donor with multiple sclerosis, enrolled in a pregnancy study. The material was CD4+ T cells from peripheral blood mononuclear cells, obtained before pregnancy. The DNA reads TGCGCCAGCAGCTTGGAGGGTAGGGGACTAGCGAACACCGGGGAGCTGTTTTTT. This codes for CASSLEGRGLANTGELFF.